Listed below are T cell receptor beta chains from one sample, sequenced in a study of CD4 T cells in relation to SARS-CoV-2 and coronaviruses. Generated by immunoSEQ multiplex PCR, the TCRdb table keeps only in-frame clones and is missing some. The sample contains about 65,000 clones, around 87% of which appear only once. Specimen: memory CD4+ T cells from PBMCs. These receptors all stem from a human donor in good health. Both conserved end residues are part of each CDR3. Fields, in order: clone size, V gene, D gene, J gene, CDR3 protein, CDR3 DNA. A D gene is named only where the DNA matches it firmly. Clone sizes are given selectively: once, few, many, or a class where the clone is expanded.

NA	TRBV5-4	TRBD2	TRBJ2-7	CASSSQTSDLDEQYF	TGTGCCAGCAGCTCGCAGACTAGCGATCTTGACGAGCAGTACTTC
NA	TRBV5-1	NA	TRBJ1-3	CASSLSPLGGNTIYF	TGCGCCAGCAGCTTAAGTCCCCTGGGGGGAAACACCATATATTTT
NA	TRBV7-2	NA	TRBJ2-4	CASSLTLAKNIQYF	TGTGCCAGCAGCCTGACATTAGCCAAAAACATTCAGTACTTC
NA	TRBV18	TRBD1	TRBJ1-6	CASSEGTGQYNSPLHF	TGTGCCAGCTCAGAGGGGACAGGGCAGTATAATTCACCCCTCCACTTT
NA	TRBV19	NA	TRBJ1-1	CASSSIGGTGNTEAFF	TGTGCCAGTAGTTCCATCGGGGGGACGGGGAACACTGAAGCTTTCTTT
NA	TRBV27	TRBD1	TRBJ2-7	CASSRTGGSYEQYF	TGTGCCAGCAGTCGGACAGGGGGCTCCTACGAGCAGTACTTC
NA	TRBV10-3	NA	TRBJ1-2	CAISQAGGGGEYGYTF	TGTGCCATCAGTCAAGCTGGGGGCGGAGGGGAGTATGGCTACACCTTC
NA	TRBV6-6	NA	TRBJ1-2	CATWLYGYTF	TGTGCCACCTGGCTCTATGGCTACACCTTC
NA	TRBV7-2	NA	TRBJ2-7	CASSLGVRGYEQYF	TGTGCCAGCAGCTTAGGGGTCAGGGGCTACGAGCAGTACTTC
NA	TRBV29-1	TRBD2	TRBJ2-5	CSVGLAGTRGETQYF	TGCAGCGTGGGACTAGCGGGGACCAGAGGAGAGACCCAGTACTTC
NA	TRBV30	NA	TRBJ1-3	CAWSAYRTASGNTIYF	TGTGCCTGGAGCGCATACCGGACGGCTTCTGGAAACACCATATATTTT
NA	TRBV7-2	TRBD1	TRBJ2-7	CASSRDRAIVYEQYF	TGTGCCAGCAGCCGCGACAGGGCGATAGTGTACGAGCAGTACTTC
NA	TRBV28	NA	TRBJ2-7	CASSQPVLSYEQYF	TGTGCCAGCAGTCAACCCGTCCTGTCCTACGAGCAGTACTTC
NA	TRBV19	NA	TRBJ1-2	CASSGTTPYGYTF	TGTGCCAGTAGCGGGACAACCCCCTATGGCTACACCTTC
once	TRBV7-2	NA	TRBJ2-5	CASSLGPLGGQETQYF	TGTGCCAGCAGCTTAGGTCCGCTTGGGGGTCAAGAGACCCAGTACTTC
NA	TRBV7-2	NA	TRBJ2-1	CASSIGQTGDEQFF	TGTGCCAGCAGCATCGGACAGACTGGGGATGAGCAGTTCTTC
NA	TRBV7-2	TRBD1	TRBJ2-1	CASSLPQTGGGSYNEQFF	TGTGCCAGCAGCTTACCGCAGACAGGGGGGGGCTCCTACAATGAGCAGTTCTTC
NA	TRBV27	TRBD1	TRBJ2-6	CASSPPDRLSGANVLTF	TGTGCCAGCAGTCCACCGGACAGGCTCTCTGGGGCCAACGTCCTGACTTTC
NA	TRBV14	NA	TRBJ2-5	CASSHPGGTQYF	TGTGCCAGCAGCCATCCCGGGGGGACCCAGTACTTC
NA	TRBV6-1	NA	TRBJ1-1	CASSESGLAEPEAFF	TGTGCCAGCAGTGAATCGGGGTTGGCGGAACCTGAAGCTTTCTTT
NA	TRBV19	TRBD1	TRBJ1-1	CASSPSGQGSTEAFF	TGTGCCAGTAGTCCATCGGGACAGGGGAGCACTGAAGCTTTCTTT
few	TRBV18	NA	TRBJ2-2	CASSLRDPTNGELFF	TGTGCCAGCTCCCTCCGGGACCCAACGAACGGGGAGCTGTTTTTT
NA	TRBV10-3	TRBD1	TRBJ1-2	CAIRQGQGTNYGYTF	TGTGCCATCAGACAAGGACAGGGAACTAACTATGGCTACACCTTC
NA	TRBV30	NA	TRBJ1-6	CAWSAQLYNSPLHF	TGTGCCTGGAGTGCACAGCTCTATAATTCACCCCTCCACTTT
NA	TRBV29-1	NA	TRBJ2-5	CSVEDRYGLETQYF	TGCAGCGTTGAAGATCGGTACGGCCTCGAGACCCAGTACTTC
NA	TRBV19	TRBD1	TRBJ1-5	CASSPGTGGGWVNSNQPQHF	TGTGCCAGTAGTCCGGGGACAGGGGGCGGATGGGTCAATAGCAATCAGCCCCAGCATTTT
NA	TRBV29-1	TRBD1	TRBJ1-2	CSVPGAGGDGYTF	TGCAGCGTTCCGGGAGCAGGGGGAGATGGCTACACCTTC
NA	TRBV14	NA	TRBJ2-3	CASSRYGGYTDTQYF	TGTGCCAGCAGCCGATACGGGGGATACACAGATACGCAGTATTTT
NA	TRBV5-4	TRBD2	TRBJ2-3	CASSSGLAGGYTDTQYF	TGTGCCAGCAGCTCCGGACTAGCGGGAGGTTACACAGATACGCAGTATTTT
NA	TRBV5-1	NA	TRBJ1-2	CASLENPGTRPYGYTF	TGCGCCAGCCTAGAGAACCCCGGGACACGGCCCTATGGCTACACCTTC
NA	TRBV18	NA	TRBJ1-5	CASSPPYEGGNQPQHF	TGTGCCAGCTCACCACCCTATGAGGGAGGGAATCAGCCCCAGCATTTT
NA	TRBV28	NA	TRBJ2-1	CASSPTRRLGEFF	TGTGCCAGCAGTCCAACCCGGCGACTAGGGGAGTTCTTC
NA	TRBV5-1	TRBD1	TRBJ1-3	CASSLQGLGNTIYF	TGCGCCAGCAGCTTACAGGGGTTGGGAAACACCATATATTTT
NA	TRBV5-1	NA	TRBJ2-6	CASSLEGSGANVLTF	TGCGCCAGCAGCCTCGAGGGCTCTGGGGCCAACGTCCTGACTTTC
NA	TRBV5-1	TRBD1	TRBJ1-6	CASSPRTGVEASPLHF	TGCGCCAGCAGCCCTAGGACAGGAGTAGAAGCTTCACCCCTCCACTTT
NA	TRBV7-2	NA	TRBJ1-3	CASTTGRISGNTIYF	TGTGCCAGCACTACGGGGCGAATCTCTGGAAACACCATATATTTT
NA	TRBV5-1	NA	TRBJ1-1	CASSLSGANTEAFF	TGCGCCAGCAGCTTATCCGGGGCCAACACTGAAGCTTTCTTT
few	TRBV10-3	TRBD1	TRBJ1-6	CAISGDRRSSYNSPLHF	TGTGCCATCAGCGGGGACAGGAGAAGCTCCTATAATTCACCCCTCCACTTT
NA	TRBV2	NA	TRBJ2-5	CASSEIQGVGETQYF	TGTGCCAGCAGTGAAATCCAGGGAGTAGGGGAGACCCAGTACTTC
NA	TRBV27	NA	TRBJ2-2	CASMKTPGSGELFF	TGTGCCAGCATGAAGACCCCGGGTTCCGGGGAGCTGTTTTTT
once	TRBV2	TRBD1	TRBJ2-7	CASSENRGLGEQYF	TGTGCCAGCAGTGAAAACAGGGGGCTGGGGGAGCAGTACTTC
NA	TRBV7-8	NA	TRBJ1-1	CASSRAFGNTEAFF	TGTGCCAGCAGCCGAGCTTTCGGGAACACTGAAGCTTTCTTT
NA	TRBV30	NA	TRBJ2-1	CAWSLGAGWSEQFF	TGTGCCTGGAGCCTAGGGGCGGGATGGAGTGAGCAGTTCTTC
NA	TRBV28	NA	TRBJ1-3	CASTPDWNSGNTIYF	TGTGCCAGCACCCCGGACTGGAACTCTGGAAACACCATATATTTT
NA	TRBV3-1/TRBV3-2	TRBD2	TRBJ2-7	CASSQGTSGRISSYEQYF	TGTGCCAGCAGCCAAGGGACTAGCGGGAGAATAAGTAGCTACGAGCAGTACTTC
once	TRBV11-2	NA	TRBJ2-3	CASSHSVSDTQYF	TGTGCCAGCAGCCATTCGGTGTCAGATACGCAGTATTTT
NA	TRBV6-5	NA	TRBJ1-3	CASSSSGLGGNTIYF	TGTGCCAGCAGTTCATCCGGACTGGGAGGAAACACCATATATTTT